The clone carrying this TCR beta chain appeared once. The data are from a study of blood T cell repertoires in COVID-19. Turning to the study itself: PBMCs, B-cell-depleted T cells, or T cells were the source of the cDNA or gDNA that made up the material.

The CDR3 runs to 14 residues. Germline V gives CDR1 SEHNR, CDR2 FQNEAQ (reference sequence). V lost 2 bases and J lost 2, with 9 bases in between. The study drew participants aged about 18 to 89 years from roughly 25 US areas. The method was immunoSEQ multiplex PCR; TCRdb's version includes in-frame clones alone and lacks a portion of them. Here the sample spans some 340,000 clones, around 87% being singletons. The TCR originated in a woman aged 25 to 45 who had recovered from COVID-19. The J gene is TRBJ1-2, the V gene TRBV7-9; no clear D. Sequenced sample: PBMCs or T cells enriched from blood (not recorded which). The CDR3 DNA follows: TGTGCCAGCAGCTTAATCGTACAGAACTATGGCTACACCTTC. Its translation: CASSLIVQNYGYTF.